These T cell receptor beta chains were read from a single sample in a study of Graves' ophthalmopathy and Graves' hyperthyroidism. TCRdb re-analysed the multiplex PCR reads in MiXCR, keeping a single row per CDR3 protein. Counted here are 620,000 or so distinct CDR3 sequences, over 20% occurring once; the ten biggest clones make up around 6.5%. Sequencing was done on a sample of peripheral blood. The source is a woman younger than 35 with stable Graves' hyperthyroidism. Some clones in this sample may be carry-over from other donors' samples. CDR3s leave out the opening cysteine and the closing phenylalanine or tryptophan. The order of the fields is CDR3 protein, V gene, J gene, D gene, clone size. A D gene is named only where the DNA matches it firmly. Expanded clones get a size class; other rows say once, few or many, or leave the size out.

CDR3: ASSLWGGGTGNTIY; V: TRBV28; J: TRBJ1-3; D: -; size: many
CDR3: ASSFRHLNYGYT; V: TRBV6-5; J: TRBJ1-2; D: -; size: many
CDR3: ASSARGPGTEAF; V: TRBV2; J: TRBJ1-1; D: -; size: many
CDR3: AISERMMNTEAF; V: TRBV10-3; J: TRBJ1-1; D: -; size: many
CDR3: ASSSDSAEGEQY; V: TRBV13; J: TRBJ2-7; D: -; size: -
CDR3: ASSPGSSLSETQY; V: TRBV28; J: TRBJ2-5; D: -; size: -
CDR3: SARDLRRAKNIQY; V: TRBV20-1; J: TRBJ2-4; D: -; size: many
CDR3: ASSYSKNIQY; V: TRBV7-2; J: TRBJ2-4; D: -; size: -
CDR3: ASTQGRNTEAF; V: TRBV6-1; J: TRBJ1-1; D: -; size: many
CDR3: ASSLSGQGVEGYT; V: TRBV28; J: TRBJ1-2; D: TRBD1; size: once
CDR3: ASSFKTNSQETQY; V: TRBV7-9; J: TRBJ2-5; D: -; size: few
CDR3: ASSLDPSRGETQY; V: TRBV11-2; J: TRBJ2-5; D: -; size: -
CDR3: ATSRLKAYEQY; V: TRBV15; J: TRBJ2-7; D: -; size: few
CDR3: SASPRGNTEAF; V: TRBV20-1; J: TRBJ1-1; D: -; size: many
CDR3: ASSLAGSGSEQY; V: TRBV12-3/TRBV12-4; J: TRBJ2-7; D: -; size: many
CDR3: ASSYTRSGGAREQY; V: TRBV6-5; J: TRBJ2-7; D: TRBD2; size: -
CDR3: ASSDGDRADTGELF; V: TRBV6-4; J: TRBJ2-2; D: TRBD1; size: few
CDR3: ASSGRQGYQPQH; V: TRBV6-1; J: TRBJ1-5; D: TRBD1; size: many
CDR3: ASSPWGGSAGEQY; V: TRBV6-1; J: TRBJ2-7; D: -; size: many
CDR3: ASSDSGVRQETQY; V: TRBV7-8; J: TRBJ2-5; D: -; size: -
CDR3: ASSPSFPQGYGYT; V: TRBV12-3/TRBV12-4; J: TRBJ1-2; D: -; size: many
CDR3: ASSLRTLEKTQY; V: TRBV5-1; J: TRBJ2-5; D: -; size: -
CDR3: ASSYGPSGVYEQY; V: TRBV6-2/TRBV6-3; J: TRBJ2-7; D: TRBD2; size: many
CDR3: ASNNRDRTY; V: TRBV6-1; J: TRBJ2-5; D: TRBD1; size: -
CDR3: ASAGTGNQPQH; V: TRBV19; J: TRBJ1-5; D: TRBD1; size: many
CDR3: ANTGTPYGYT; V: TRBV13; J: TRBJ1-2; D: -; size: few
CDR3: ASSLRRGTSDGYT; V: TRBV12-3/TRBV12-4; J: TRBJ1-2; D: -; size: few
CDR3: ASSKGQSEAF; V: TRBV6-1; J: TRBJ1-1; D: -; size: -
CDR3: ASSPGLGGGTEAF; V: TRBV6-1; J: TRBJ1-1; D: -; size: -
CDR3: ASSSIETPRTDTQY; V: TRBV19; J: TRBJ2-3; D: -; size: many
CDR3: ASGRGTSIWETQY; V: TRBV12-3/TRBV12-4; J: TRBJ2-5; D: TRBD2; size: many
CDR3: ASSLTASGTFFEQY; V: TRBV6-1; J: TRBJ2-7; D: TRBD2; size: few
CDR3: ASSQESPTSGTYEQY; V: TRBV4-2; J: TRBJ2-7; D: -; size: -
CDR3: ASSQLRQGRGYT; V: TRBV14; J: TRBJ1-2; D: -; size: many
CDR3: ASSGTRINQPQH; V: TRBV2; J: TRBJ1-5; D: -; size: many
CDR3: ASSPPSGPYGQY; V: TRBV12-3/TRBV12-4; J: TRBJ2-7; D: TRBD2; size: -
CDR3: ASSYPPGTGGGWYTEAF; V: TRBV6-2/TRBV6-3; J: TRBJ1-1; D: TRBD1; size: few
CDR3: ASSIDRVNSPLH; V: TRBV28; J: TRBJ1-6; D: TRBD1; size: -
CDR3: ASSTYGPAPSYEQY; V: TRBV11-2; J: TRBJ2-7; D: -; size: -
CDR3: ASSTTGYTDAF; V: TRBV19; J: TRBJ1-1; D: -; size: -
CDR3: ASSQVSSSGKNTGELF; V: TRBV4-1; J: TRBJ2-2; D: -; size: -